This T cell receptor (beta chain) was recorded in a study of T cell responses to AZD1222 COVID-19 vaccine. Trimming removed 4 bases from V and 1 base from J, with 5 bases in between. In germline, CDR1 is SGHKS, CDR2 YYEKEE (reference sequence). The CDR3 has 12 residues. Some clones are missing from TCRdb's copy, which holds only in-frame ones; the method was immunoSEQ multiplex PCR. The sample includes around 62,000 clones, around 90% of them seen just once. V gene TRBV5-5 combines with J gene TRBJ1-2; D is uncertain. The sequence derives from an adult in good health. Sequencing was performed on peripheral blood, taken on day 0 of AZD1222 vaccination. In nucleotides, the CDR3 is TGTGCCAGCAGCAATAATAACTATGGCTACACCTTC. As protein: CASSNNNYGYTF.